This TCR beta chain stems from a study of blood T cell repertoires in COVID-19. Whole-study context: Samples representing acute and convalescent COVID-19 were sourced from the United States, Italy and Spain. The cDNA or gDNA used as material had been derived from T cells, B-cell-depleted T cells, or PBMCs.

Original processing methods: For nucleated cells, counts were estimated from reference gene primer amplification. TCRdb keeps only in-frame clones here, not all; method: immunoSEQ multiplex PCR. V, J and clone size derive from that table, while D and trimming were established from the DNA sequence. The table has under 250,000 clones, 80% to 90% seen once; the top ten hold about 2.5%. This CDR3 has 16 amino acids. From germline, CDR1 is MNHEY and CDR2 SVGAGI. Trimming took off 0 bases at V and 2 bases at J, with 13 bases between the two ends. Seattle participants joined during active infection and were tracked over time.

The chain is built from TRBV6-5 and TRBJ1-2; D unclear. The sequencing sample was made of peripheral blood. The sequence was collected from a man aged 30 to 39 with COVID-19, enrolled during active disease. CDR3 amino acids: CASSYSISGANYGYTF. CDR3 sequence (DNA): TGTGCCAGCAGTTACTCGATAAGTGGAGCCAACTATGGCTACACCTTC.